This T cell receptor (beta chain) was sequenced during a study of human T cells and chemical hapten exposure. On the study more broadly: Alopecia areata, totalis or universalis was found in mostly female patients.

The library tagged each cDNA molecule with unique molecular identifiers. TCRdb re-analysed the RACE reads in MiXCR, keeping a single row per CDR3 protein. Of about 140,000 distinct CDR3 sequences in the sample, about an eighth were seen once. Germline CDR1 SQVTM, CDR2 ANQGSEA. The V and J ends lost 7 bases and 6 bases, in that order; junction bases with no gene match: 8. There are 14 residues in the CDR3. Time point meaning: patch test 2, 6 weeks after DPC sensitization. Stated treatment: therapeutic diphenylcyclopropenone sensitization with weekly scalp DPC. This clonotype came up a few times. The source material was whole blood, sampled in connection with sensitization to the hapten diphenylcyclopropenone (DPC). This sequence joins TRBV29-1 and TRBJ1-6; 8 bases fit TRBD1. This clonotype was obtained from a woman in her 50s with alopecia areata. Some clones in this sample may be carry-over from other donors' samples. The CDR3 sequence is CSARTGNRNSPLHF. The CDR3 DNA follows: TGCAGCGCCAGGACAGGGAATCGTAATTCACCCCTCCACTTT. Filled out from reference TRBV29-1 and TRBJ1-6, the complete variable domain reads SAVISQKPSRDICQRGTSLTIQCQVDSQVTMMFWYRQQPGQSLTLIATANQGSEATYESGFVIDKFPISRPNLTFSTLTVSNMSPEDSSIYLCSARTGNRNSPLHFGNGTRLTVT.